The 18 T cell receptor beta chains given below trace back to one sample, sequenced in a study of beta chain features in type 1 diabetes. TCRB transcripts that were expressed got sequenced, as all of the isolated RNA had been reverse transcribed. Sequencing was performed with immunoSEQ multiplex PCR; in TCRdb, only in-frame clones are kept and a portion is missing. The sample contains about 620,000 clones, roughly 16% of which appear only once. Material: naive CD4+ T cells from blood. The source of these receptors is a man between 18 and 29 years old in good health.

V usage is TRBV29-1 and J usage is TRBJ2-7, with TRBD2 as a possible D gene (6 bases). The CDR3 sequence is 11 residues long. Germline values: CDR1 SQVTM, CDR2 ANQGSEA. DNA for the CDR3: TGCTGCGGGGTGGTCGGCTACGAGCAGTACTTC. Encoded protein: CCGVVGYEQYF.

In its sample, this clone was seen a few times. The chain links TRBV7-2 to TRBJ2-1; D tentatively reads TRBD1 or TRBD2 (5 bases each). Germline CDR1 and CDR2: SGHTA and FQGNSA. The V end lost 0 bases, the J end lost 3 bases, and 6 bases lay between the germline ends. The CDR3 consists of 14 residues. The CDR3 spells CASSLAGRYNEQFF. The CDR3 nucleotides read TGTGCCAGCAGCTTAGCGGGACGCTACAATGAGCAGTTCTTC.

J is TRBJ1-2 and V is TRBV5-4; unclear D gene. Germline loops: CDR1 SGHNT, CDR2 YYREEE (reference sequence). Between the trimmed V and J ends, which lost 4 bases and 1 base, there was a span of 8 bases. The CDR3 is made up of 13 amino acids. In DNA, the CDR3 is TGTGCCAGCAGCGTACAGTATAACTATGGCTACACCTTC. Translation: CASSVQYNYGYTF.

This clone was seen a few times. The V call is TRBV6-5, the J call TRBJ2-2; 7 nucleotides agree with TRBD1. Germline-derived CDR1 and CDR2 are MNHEY and SVGAGI. This CDR3 is 15 amino acids long. The trim removed 2 bases at V and 5 bases at J, leaving 5 bases unmatched. CDR3 nucleotides: TGTGCCAGCAGTTACCAGACAGGGCGAACCGGGGAGCTGTTTTTT. It translates to CASSYQTGRTGELFF.

This clone was seen only a few times. The chain links TRBV28 to TRBJ1-2; TRBD1 might be the D (5 bases). The CDR3 covers 16 residues. Germline V gene data show CDR1 as MDHEN and CDR2 as SYDVKM. Trimming removed 7 bases at V and 5 bases at J, with 23 bases between. The CDR3 DNA is TGTGCCAGCACCACGATAGGGGATCCCATTTCATATGGCTACACCTTC. Its translation: CASTTIGDPISYGYTF.

This clone has just a few counts. The chain joins TRBV23-1 to TRBJ2-7; D is undetermined. TRBV23-1 is labeled an ORF, and its function is uncertain. The CDR3 extends over 14 amino acids. The V end lost 4 bases, the J end lost 7 bases, and 17 bases lay between the germline ends. CDR3 coding DNA: TGCGCCAGCAGTCCGTCCGGACCGCTACGGGAGCAGTACTTC. Translated, it gives CASSPSGPLREQYF.

Turning to this clone: This CDR3 is also generated by other DNA sequences in the sample. The chain is built from TRBV18 and TRBJ1-5; D might be TRBD1 (5 bases). The germline V gene has CDR1 KGHSH and CDR2 LQKENI. The CDR3 is 14 residues long. V was pared by 1 base and J by 3 bases, with 7 bases between. The CDR3 loop reads CASSPQGNNQPQHF. In DNA, the CDR3 is TGTGCCAGCTCACCACAGGGGAACAATCAGCCCCAGCATTTT.

This clone has just a few counts. CDR3 sequence: CASSFGQLIGTFF. Written as DNA, the CDR3 is TGTGCCAGCAGCTTTGGACAGCTTATCGGAACTTTCTTT. The chain combines TRBV11-2 with TRBJ1-1; maybe TRBD1 (6 bases). Germline values: CDR1 SGHAT, CDR2 FQNNGV. Trimming removed 3 bases from V and 12 bases from J, with 17 bases in between. The CDR3 is 13 residues long.

The V call is TRBV18, the J call TRBJ2-7; D gene unclear. This CDR3 has 15 amino acids. The V end was cut by 1 base, the J end by 4 bases, with 14 bases between. The germline CDR1 and CDR2 sequences are KGHSH and LQKENI. CDR3 residues: CASSPRLPTEYEQYF. CDR3 DNA: TGTGCCAGCTCACCACGTCTTCCTACAGAATACGAGCAGTACTTC.

V is TRBV2 and J is TRBJ2-2, with 10 bases matching TRBD1. V lost 6 bases to trimming and J lost 4 bases; unmatched junction nucleotides: 11. Germline loops: CDR1 SNHLY, CDR2 FYNNEI. This CDR3 is built from 17 residues. The CDR3 nucleotides read TGTGCCAGCAGACCACCAATTGGGACAGGGGCCACCGGGGAGCTGTTTTTT. Translation gives CASRPPIGTGATGELFF. The full variable domain, in which reference TRBV2 and TRBJ2-2 provide the parts outside the CDR3, is EPEVTQTPSHQVTQMGQEVILRCVPISNHLYFYWYRQILGQKVEFLVSFYNNEISEKSEIFDDQFSVERPDGSNFTLKIRSTKLEDSAMYFCASRPPIGTGATGELFFGEGSRLTVL.

The V and J genes are TRBV29-1 and TRBJ2-5; 10 bases are a match to TRBD2. The J segment lost 1 base and the V segment lost 4 bases, leaving 3 bases of the junction unmatched. Germline V gene data show CDR1 as SQVTM and CDR2 as ANQGSEA. This CDR3 contains 14 residues. CDR3 amino acids: CSVVLAGIQETQYF. The CDR3 nucleotides are TGCAGCGTTGTACTAGCGGGGATCCAAGAGACCCAGTACTTC. Filled out from reference TRBV29-1 and TRBJ2-5, the complete variable domain reads SAVISQKPSRDICQRGTSLTIQCQVDSQVTMMFWYRQQPGQSLTLIATANQGSEATYESGFVIDKFPISRPNLTFSTLTVSNMSPEDSSIYLCSVVLAGIQETQYFGPGTRLLVL.

This clone has ten or more counts. This chain uses TRBV7-2 with TRBJ2-4, with a weak D call TRBD2 (6 bases). The V gene's germline CDR1 is SGHTA and CDR2 FQGNSA. The CDR3 has 13 amino acids. Trimming cost V 7 bases and J 9 bases, with 16 bases left between them. The CDR3 region is CASTLSGESIQYF. The CDR3 nucleotides are TGTGCCAGCACCCTGTCGGGGGAAAGCATTCAGTACTTC. The full variable domain, rest sourced from reference TRBV7-2 and TRBJ2-4, is GAGVSQSPSNKVTEKGKDVELRCDPISGHTALYWYRQSLGQGLEFLIYFQGNSAPDKSGLPSDRFSAERTGGSVSTLTIQRTQQEDSAVYLCASTLSGESIQYFGAGTRLSVL.

The chain employs TRBV2 and TRBJ2-7, with a tentative D call TRBD1 (7 bases). The germline CDR1 and CDR2 sequences are SNHLY and FYNNEI. Trimming shortened V by 7 bases and J by 5 bases, and 15 bases separated the two germline ends. The length of the CDR3 is 13 residues. The CDR3 sequence is CASIVQGGDEQYF. CDR3 in DNA: TGTGCCAGCATCGTCCAGGGGGGTGACGAGCAGTACTTC.

This clone was observed a few times. The chain couples TRBV19 to TRBJ2-6, with 9 bases matching TRBD1. CDR3 length: 15 amino acids. The germline gives CDR1 LNHDA, CDR2 SQIVND (reference sequence). V lost 4 bases to trimming and J lost 12 bases; unmatched junction nucleotides: 10. DNA of the CDR3: TGTGCCAGTAGTAGGATCGGGACAGGGAACGGCGTCCTGACTTTC. Protein: CASSRIGTGNGVLTF.

V and J are TRBV9 and TRBJ2-1; a weak D match, TRBD2 (5 bases). Germline-derived CDR1 and CDR2 are SGDLS and YYNGEE. The CDR3 runs 14 residues. Trimming removed 2 bases from V and 6 bases from J, with 12 bases in between. CDR3 protein: CASSVPGIFNEQFF. CDR3 bases: TGTGCCAGCAGCGTTCCCGGGATATTCAATGAGCAGTTCTTC.

A few counts support this clone. The chain combines TRBV9 with TRBJ2-5, with 8 bases that match TRBD1. In germline, CDR1 is SGDLS, CDR2 YYNGEE. The CDR3 runs to 15 residues. After removal of 4 bases from V and 4 bases from J, the junction contained 9 bases not matched to a gene. The DNA for the CDR3 is TGTGCCAGCAGCACGCGGACAGGGAGAGGAGAGACCCAGTACTTC. Protein: CASSTRTGRGETQYF.

A few counts support this clone. Other DNA sequences in this sample translate to the same CDR3. This sequence joins TRBV9 and TRBJ2-1, with D perhaps TRBD2 (5 bases). The CDR3 sequence is 14 residues long. V was cut by 0 bases and J by 2 bases, with 6 bases left in between. Germline loops: CDR1 SGDLS, CDR2 YYNGEE. This chain's CDR3 is CASSVAGTYNEQFF. In DNA form, the CDR3 reads TGTGCCAGCAGCGTAGCGGGAACCTACAATGAGCAGTTCTTC. The complete variable domain, with remaining parts taken from reference TRBV9 and TRBJ2-1, reads DSGVTQTPKHLITATGQRVTLRCSPRSGDLSVYWYQQSLDQGLQFLIQYYNGEERAKGNILERFSAQQFPDLHSELNLSSLELGDSALYFCASSVAGTYNEQFFGPGTRLTVL.

There are a few counts of this clone. The chain carries TRBV11-3 and TRBJ2-3; the D is unclear. CDR3 size: 14 residues. Trimming took 9 bases from V and 4 from J, leaving 17 bases between them. The germline V gene has CDR1 SGHNT and CDR2 YENEEA. The CDR3 DNA follows: TGTGCCAGTCGGCCCGACCGCACGGCAGATACGCAGTATTTT. This translates into CASRPDRTADTQYF.